This T cell receptor beta chain was found in a study of cytomegalovirus exposure and HLA in healthy donors. Study details: Earlier, 117 million unique TCR beta sequences were recovered from around 190 million T cells by an analysis.

In regard to this clone: What it binds is unknown.

General observations from the study: Per published accounts, TCR beta sequences correctly predicted the HLA-A and HLA-B alleles of most subjects. Upon later analysis, TCR association rates were observed to vary by HLA locus, being highest for DRB1 and lowest for HLA-C.

Primers included in the PCR were 60 Vbeta and 13 Jbeta primers. In the authors' methods: Roughly 73 million unique TCR beta chains, roughly 11 million of them shared, were counted by a later analysis. The method was immunoSEQ multiplex PCR; TCRdb's version includes in-frame clones alone and lacks a portion of them. V and J calls and clone size are as listed in that table; D and trimming were resolved from the DNA. The sample contains 200,000 to 250,000 clones, about 80% of which appear only once. CDR1 is MDHEN and CDR2 is SYDVKM in the germline V gene. Losses at the gene ends were 3 bases for V and 3 bases for J; bases not matched to a gene: 13. The CDR3 is 17 amino acids.

The genes are TRBV28 and TRBJ2-7, with TRBD2 matching 8 bases. The source material was PBMCs. This receptor was obtained from a man between 18 and 29 years old in good health and CMV-seronegative. The CDR3, as DNA: TGTGCCAGCAGTTTTTCCGGGGAAGCGGGAGCCTACTACGAGCAGTACTTC. Its protein is CASSFSGEAGAYYEQYF.